The 22 T cell receptor beta chains in this list originate from one sample, sequenced in a study of blood T cell repertoires in COVID-19. Repertoires were generated with immunoSEQ multiplex PCR, while TCRdb's copy carries only in-frame clones and drops some. The table records around 290,000 clones, around nine tenths of them present only once. Material for sequencing was PBMCs or T cells enriched from blood (not recorded which). These receptors came from a woman under 30 who had recovered from COVID-19.

The rearrangement joins TRBV7-6 to TRBJ1-1, with D possibly matching TRBD1 (5 bases). The V end was cut by 4 bases, the J end by 4 bases, with 7 bases between. Germline V lookup: CDR1 SGHVS, CDR2 FNYEAQ. This CDR3 is 12 amino acids long. The CDR3 DNA follows: TGTGCCAGCAGCTCAGGGCTCACTGAAGCTTTCTTT. It translates to CASSSGLTEAFF.

The sample holds a few counts of this clone. This chain uses TRBV27 with TRBJ1-3; the D is unclear. Germline V lookup: CDR1 MNHEY, CDR2 SMNVEV (reference sequence). The V end lost 5 bases, the J end lost 0 bases, and 8 bases lay between the germline ends. The CDR3 totals 14 residues. The CDR3 here is CASSTGVSGNTIYF. The CDR3 DNA sequence: TGTGCCAGCAGTACGGGAGTCTCTGGAAACACCATATATTTT.

The chain employs TRBV10-3 and TRBJ1-6; D remains ambiguous. The CDR3 length is 14 residues. Germline CDR1 ENHRY, CDR2 SYGVKD. Trimming shortened V by 4 bases and J by 8 bases, and 12 bases separated the two germline ends. CDR3 protein: CAISVDKQDSPLHF. The CDR3 region has the DNA TGTGCCATCAGTGTCGACAAGCAGGATTCACCCCTCCACTTT.

J is TRBJ2-1 and V is TRBV7-2; 10 positions agree with TRBD2. CDR1 SGHTA and CDR2 FQGNSA come from the germline V gene. CDR3 length equals 15 residues. With 5 bases clipped from V and 6 bases from J, the junction kept 7 bases outside the gene matches. The DNA of the CDR3 is TGTGCCAGCAGCCTGAGCGGGGGGGCAGGCAATGAGCAGTTCTTC. Translating it yields CASSLSGGAGNEQFF.

The chain employs TRBV7-3 and TRBJ2-2; 7 bases are shared with TRBD1. The CDR3 totals 17 residues. V lost 5 bases and J lost 1; bases outside the gene matches: 10. Germline V gives CDR1 SGHTA, CDR2 FQGTGA. For the CDR3, the DNA is TGTGCCAGCAGCACACAGGGGCGGCAGGGGAACACCGGGGAGCTGTTTTTT. This gives the protein CASSTQGRQGNTGELFF.

This chain connects TRBV30 to TRBJ1-6; a possible D gene is TRBD1 (6 bases). The V and J ends lost 0 bases and 7 bases respectively, with 10 bases between them. The germline gives CDR1 GTSNPN, CDR2 SVGIG (reference sequence). CDR3 size: 14 residues. DNA of the CDR3: TGTGCCTGGAGTGTACGGGGGGCAAATTCACCCCTCCACTTT. This sequence encodes CAWSVRGANSPLHF.

J is TRBJ2-4 and V is TRBV5-1; D unclear. This CDR3 contains 16 residues. The V end was cut by 0 bases, the J end by 3 bases, with 13 bases between. Germline V gene lookup returns CDR1 SGHRS and CDR2 YFSETQ. CDR3 DNA: TGCGCCAGCAGCTTGGGCCCCACAGAGAACAAAAACATTCAGTACTTC. Its protein is CASSLGPTENKNIQYF.

This sequence joins TRBV5-1 and TRBJ1-6; TRBD1 matches 10 bases. The CDR3 sequence is 17 residues long. V was pared by 4 bases and J by 7 bases, with 11 bases of the junction left unmatched. Germline values: CDR1 SGHRS, CDR2 YFSETQ. The CDR3 region has the DNA TGCGCCAGCAGCCCCACCGGGACAGGGGCATCAAATTCACCCCTCCACTTT. Translated, it gives CASSPTGTGASNSPLHF. The variable domain in full, completed from reference TRBV5-1 and TRBJ1-6, reads KAGVTQTPRYLIKTRGQQVTLSCSPISGHRSVSWYQQTPGQGLQFLFEYFSETQRNKGNFPGRFSGRQFSNSRSEMNVSTLELGDSALYLCASSPTGTGASNSPLHFGNGTRLTVT.

The J gene is TRBJ2-1, the V gene TRBV24-1; 8 bases match TRBD2. After removal of 6 bases from V and 5 bases from J, the junction contained 11 bases not matched to a gene. In germline, CDR1 is KGHDR, CDR2 SFDVKD. This CDR3 region has 16 residues. CDR3 sequence reads: CATSHARTSRNNEQFF. DNA of the CDR3: TGTGCCACCAGTCACGCCCGGACTAGCAGAAACAATGAGCAGTTCTTC.

This chain links TRBV28 with TRBJ1-5, with D perhaps TRBD1 (5 bases). The CDR3 runs to 15 residues. V lost 5 bases and J lost 1, with 12 bases in between. The V gene's germline CDR1 is MDHEN and CDR2 SYDVKM. The CDR3 reads CASSERWGSNQPQHF. The CDR3 DNA is TGTGCCAGCAGTGAGAGGTGGGGCAGCAATCAGCCCCAGCATTTT.

The chain uses TRBV3-1 (or the pseudogene TRBV3-2) and TRBJ2-3, with D hard to call. Germline V gene lookup returns CDR1 LGHDT and CDR2 YNNKEL (reference sequence). The ends were cut back, 1 base at V and 5 bases at J, with 7 bases in the middle. The CDR3 runs to 13 residues. The CDR3 bases are TGTGCCAGCAGCCAAGCTTTCCGAGATACGCAGTATTTT. Its protein is CASSQAFRDTQYF.

This clone was seen a single time. The genes are TRBV4-1 and TRBJ2-1; TRBD1 matches 8 bases. The germline gives CDR1 MGHRA, CDR2 YSYEKL. The trim removed 7 bases at V and 1 base at J, leaving 6 bases unmatched. The CDR3 contains 15 residues. CDR3 sequence reads: CASTRGDRSYNEQFF. The CDR3 nucleotides are TGCGCCAGCACGCGAGGGGACAGGTCCTACAATGAGCAGTTCTTC.

This chain uses TRBV11-2 with TRBJ2-3; TRBD2 is a possible D gene (7 bases). The CDR3 is 19 residues long. Trimming pared 1 base from V and 2 bases from J, leaving 22 bases between. Germline V gene data show CDR1 as SGHAT and CDR2 as FQNNGV. The CDR3 region has the DNA TGTGCCAGCAGCTTAGGATTGATCTTGCGGGGGCCCCCCACAGATACGCAGTATTTT. Its translation: CASSLGLILRGPPTDTQYF.

The rearrangement joins TRBV20-1 to TRBJ2-1; D perhaps matches TRBD2 (6 bases). Trimming took 6 bases from V and 7 from J, leaving 22 bases between them. The CDR3 has 15 residues. From germline, CDR1 is DFQATT and CDR2 SNEGSKA (reference sequence). As DNA, the CDR3 is TGCAGTGCGAGTGGAGGGTCCAGTTTTTGGAATGAGCAGTTCTTC. As protein: CSASGGSSFWNEQFF.

The chain recombines TRBV28 with TRBJ2-2; 10 nucleotides match TRBD1. The CDR3 length is 18 residues. CDR1 is MDHEN and CDR2 is SYDVKM in the germline V gene. V lost 6 bases and J lost 7; bases outside the gene matches: 17. CDR3 sequence (DNA): TGTGCCAGCAGCTCGACAGGGGGCGCCTTCCGTTATAGCGGGGAGCTGTTTTTT. This translates into CASSSTGGAFRYSGELFF.

This chain links TRBV19 with TRBJ2-1; 7 positions agree with TRBD1. The CDR3 consists of 16 residues. Germline-derived CDR1 and CDR2 are LNHDA and SQIVND (reference sequence). The trim removed 6 bases at V and 0 bases at J, leaving 8 bases unmatched. The CDR3 sequence: CASSRQGPSSYNEQFF. Written as DNA, the CDR3 is TGTGCCAGTAGCAGACAGGGCCCCAGCTCCTACAATGAGCAGTTCTTC.

This sequence joins TRBV5-6 and TRBJ2-7; 9 nucleotides line up with TRBD2. Per germline, CDR1 SGHDT and CDR2 YYEEEE. V shed 1 base, J shed 3 bases, and the junction held 5 bases outside the gene matches. The CDR3 spans 15 residues. CDR3 in amino acids: CASSLSPSGDYEQYF. DNA for the CDR3: TGTGCCAGCAGCTTGTCGCCTAGCGGGGACTACGAGCAGTACTTC.

This chain connects TRBV2 to TRBJ1-2; weak D call: TRBD1 (5 bases). The V end lost 5 bases, the J end lost 2 bases, and 12 bases lay between the germline ends. Germline CDR1 reads SNHLY; CDR2 reads FYNNEI. The CDR3 consists of 14 residues. The CDR3 DNA reads as TGTGCCAGCAGTCCGGGGCGGGGGAACTATGGCTACACCTTC. As protein: CASSPGRGNYGYTF.

This chain connects TRBV7-9 to TRBJ2-7; maybe TRBD1 (6 bases). CDR1 is SEHNR and CDR2 is FQNEAQ in the germline V gene (reference sequence). Deletions cut 5 bases from V and 2 bases from J, with 13 bases between. The CDR3 length is 14 residues. CDR3: CASSPRDTPYEQYF. CDR3 bases: TGTGCCAGCAGCCCCCGGGACACCCCCTACGAGCAGTACTTC.

The CDR3 spells CASSVPGPAQPQHF. The CDR3 DNA follows: TGTGCCAGCAGTGTACCGGGTCCTGCCCAGCCCCAGCATTTT. V gene TRBV2 combines with J gene TRBJ1-5; D is ambiguous. V lost 4 bases to trimming and J lost 7 bases, with 14 bases between them. CDR1 SNHLY and CDR2 FYNNEI come from the germline V gene. This CDR3 comprises 14 residues.

The CDR3: CASSHRGDGLNTEAFF. The DNA for the CDR3 is TGCGCCAGCAGCCACAGGGGGGATGGGTTGAACACTGAAGCTTTCTTT. This chain links TRBV4-1 with TRBJ1-1; 7 bases line up with TRBD1. V lost 3 bases, J lost 0 bases, and 7 bases stayed unmatched. The CDR3 length is 16 residues. Germline loops: CDR1 MGHRA, CDR2 YSYEKL.

The gene calls are TRBV29-1 and TRBJ2-5, with TRBD2 matching over 12 bases. The CDR3 contains 15 residues. The V and J ends lost 6 bases and 1 base, in that order; junction bases with no gene match: 6. Per the germline V gene, CDR1 is SQVTM and CDR2 is ANQGSEA. CDR3 sequence: CSVGKLAGGQETQYF. As DNA, the CDR3 is TGCAGCGTCGGGAAACTAGCGGGGGGCCAAGAGACCCAGTACTTC.